These 6 T cell receptor beta chains originate from one sample sequenced in a study of blood T cell repertoires in COVID-19. The method was immunoSEQ multiplex PCR; TCRdb's version includes in-frame clones alone and lacks a portion of them. The table records roughly 500,000 clones, 85% to 90% of them present only once. What was sequenced was PBMCs or T cells enriched from blood (not recorded which). The receptors were gathered from a woman in her thirties or forties who had recovered from COVID-19.

The chain joins TRBV11-2 to TRBJ1-2, with 9 bases that match TRBD1. The CDR3 spans 14 residues. V shed 1 base and J 8 bases; nucleotides not matched to a gene: 5. Germline CDR1 SGHAT, CDR2 FQNNGV. The CDR3: CASSLGTGARGYTF. As DNA, the CDR3 is TGTGCCAGCAGCTTAGGGACAGGGGCCCGAGGCTACACCTTC.

The rearrangement links TRBV15 to TRBJ1-2, with TRBD1 as a possible D gene (5 bases). Germline CDR1 is LNHNV and CDR2 is YYDKDF (reference sequence). Trimming stripped 1 base from V and 4 bases from J, with 13 bases between. This CDR3 comprises 15 residues. In DNA, the CDR3 is TGTGCCACCAGCAGAGTGGGGCAGGCGATCTATGGCTACACCTTC. Translated, it gives CATSRVGQAIYGYTF.

This chain uses TRBV7-9 with TRBJ2-7; D gene unclear. The CDR3 is made up of 13 amino acids. The germline gives CDR1 SEHNR, CDR2 FQNEAQ (reference sequence). The V gene lost 3 bases and the J gene lost 6 bases, with 12 bases spanning the gap. The CDR3 bases are TGTGCCAGCAGCTTGTCCTTAAATTCCGAGCAGTACTTC. It translates to CASSLSLNSEQYF.

V and J are TRBV5-4 and TRBJ2-7; D call uncertain. CDR1 is SGHNT, CDR2 YYREEE, per germline (reference sequence). The CDR3 extends over 14 amino acids. Trimming took off 3 bases at V and 2 bases at J, with 12 bases between the two ends. The CDR3 reads CASSSILKPYEQYF. The DNA of the CDR3 is TGTGCCAGCAGCTCCATATTGAAGCCCTACGAGCAGTACTTC.

This clone was seen more than once but under ten times. The CDR3 spells CATALTGGFTNTEAFF. The CDR3 bases are TGTGCCACCGCCCTGACAGGGGGTTTTACGAACACTGAAGCTTTCTTT. The V and J genes are TRBV10-3 and TRBJ1-1; 9 bases align to TRBD1. The CDR3 covers 16 residues. The V segment lost 10 bases and the J segment 1 base; nucleotides outside the gene matches: 13. Germline CDR1 and CDR2: ENHRY and SYGVKD.

J is TRBJ1-5 and V is TRBV4-1; 8 bases map to TRBD1. Germline CDR1 is MGHRA and CDR2 is YSYEKL. V lost 4 bases to trimming and J lost 7 bases; unmatched junction nucleotides: 9. This CDR3 spans 15 amino acids. CDR3 residues: CASSRATGVGQPQHF. In DNA form, the CDR3 reads TGCGCCAGCAGCCGGGCGACAGGGGTGGGACAGCCCCAGCATTTT.